The sequence of this TCR beta chain was determined in a study of blood T cells in healthy people across ages. A second PCR of about 6 to 12 cycles used a sample-barcoded 5' primer and a J-beta primer mix. TCRdb re-derived calls from the 5' RACE reads in MiXCR, one entry per CDR3 protein. Here the sample spans over 950,000 distinct CDR3 sequences, roughly two fifths being singletons. Samples had at least 7 million PBMCs isolated from them. The germline V gene has CDR1 DFQATT and CDR2 SNEGSKA (reference sequence). The CDR3 runs 15 residues. V gave up 0 bases and J gave up 7 bases; unmatched junction bases: 5. This clonotype was seen a few times. The antigen remains unidentified. Findings and limits, study-wide: Comparison with aged donors showed that long-lived donors had more naive CD4+ cells and higher diversity.

The TCR originated in a man aged 18 to 35 in good health. The sequencing input was blood. V is TRBV20-1 and J is TRBJ2-1, with TRBD1 identical over 11 bases. This chain's CDR3 is CSARDWDRGVNEQFF. The DNA for the CDR3 is TGCAGTGCTAGAGATTGGGACAGGGGGGTTAATGAGCAGTTCTTC.